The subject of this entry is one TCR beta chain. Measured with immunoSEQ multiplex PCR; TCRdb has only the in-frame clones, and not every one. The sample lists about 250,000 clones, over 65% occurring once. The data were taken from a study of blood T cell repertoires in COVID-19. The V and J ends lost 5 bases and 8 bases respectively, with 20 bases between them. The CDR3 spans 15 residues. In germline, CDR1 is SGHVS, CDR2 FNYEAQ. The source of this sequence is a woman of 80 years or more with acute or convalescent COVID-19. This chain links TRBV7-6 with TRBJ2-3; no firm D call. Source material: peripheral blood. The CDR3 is CASSPRPQAQVTQYF. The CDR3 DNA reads TGTGCCAGCAGCCCCCGACCCCAGGCTCAGGTTACGCAGTATTTT.